Here is one TCR beta chain with its context. Its antigen target is currently unknown. Base qualities were left out, and no much larger clone turns up one base away. Two independent pathologists confirmed that the uninvolved adjacent lung, which was taken at least 2 cm from the tumor margin, was free of atypia. At diagnosis, tumor, uninvolved tumor-adjacent lung and peripheral blood were collected and then preserved as a mix of FFPE and fresh-frozen material. The data derive from a study of T cells in localized non-small cell lung cancer (dated by TCRdb to the early 2020s). Regarding the research as a whole: T cell repertoires of 236 early-stage NSCLC patients were analyzed, with tumors being compared against uninvolved tumor-adjacent lungs. All 250 or so NSCLC patients in the cohort were treatment-naive and had localized lung tumors that were resected. A mean age of roughly 64 years was recorded for the NSCLC patients, of whom around 120 were male and about 100 were female.

Study-level results and caveats: Because the study design was exploratory, TCR variables were selected using unadjusted p-values without false-discovery rate correction. Of the top 100 tumor clones, a median of around 57 were detected in paired uninvolved adjacent lung; roughly 26 were also among that lung's top 100. Uninvolved tumor-adjacent lung showed the highest T cell clonality, higher than tumor, which suggests more focused antigenic responses in the uninvolved tumor-adjacent lung. Because multi-region tumor sequencing was not done, intratumor heterogeneity could not be ruled out. Longer overall survival was associated with higher T cell density in blood, whereas shorter survival was associated with higher clonality in adjacent lung.

Deletion took 2 bases off V and 2 bases off J, with a span of 10 bases between the germline ends. The CDR3 sequence holds 14 residues, the cysteine and phenylalanine included. The CDR3 DNA has 42 bases and is translated from base 1. In the germline V gene, CDR1 corresponds to MDHEN and CDR2 to SYDVKM. TCR beta CDR3 regions were sequenced from DNA using the immunoSEQ Assay. Turning to the authors' computational methods: T cell density was computed as TCR beta template counts normalized to usable DNA estimated by amplifying housekeeping genes. The preseqR package was used to estimate richness by extrapolating to 400,000 templates for PBMC samples and to 120,000 templates for tissue samples. Clonality was calculated as one minus Pielou's evenness. Tissue-enriched TCRs were identified through differential abundance testing performed on productive amino-acid clonotypes, with a minimum total count of 5 and an alpha of 0.1. The Jaccard Index and the Morisita Overlap Index were used to measure repertoire overlap between compartments. GLIPH grouped TCR beta CDR3s together with public tetramer-defined viral CDR3s, and a viral motif had to include at least three viral sequences and also show V-gene enrichment. TCRdb took over this immuneACCESS table, retaining in-frame rearrangements with V and J assigned. Such tables are incomplete; in checked studies, under half of the missing clones stem from an unresolved V gene, and the remainder is unexplained. V and J calls and clone size are given by that table; D and trimming were obtained from the DNA. The table for this sample lists 3,100 or so clones; around 26% of them were counted only once. The ten largest clones capture 13% to 15% of the sample.

This TCR was recovered from a man aged 40 to 70 with stage III squamous cell lung carcinoma. The material was normal lung tissue next to the tumor, obtained before any cancer treatment. The chain uses TRBV28 and TRBJ2-7; the D gene cannot be named for sure. Here is the DNA: TGTGCCAGCAGTTTAGTAGGCAGAGCCTACGAGCAGTACTTC. This codes for CASSLVGRAYEQYF.